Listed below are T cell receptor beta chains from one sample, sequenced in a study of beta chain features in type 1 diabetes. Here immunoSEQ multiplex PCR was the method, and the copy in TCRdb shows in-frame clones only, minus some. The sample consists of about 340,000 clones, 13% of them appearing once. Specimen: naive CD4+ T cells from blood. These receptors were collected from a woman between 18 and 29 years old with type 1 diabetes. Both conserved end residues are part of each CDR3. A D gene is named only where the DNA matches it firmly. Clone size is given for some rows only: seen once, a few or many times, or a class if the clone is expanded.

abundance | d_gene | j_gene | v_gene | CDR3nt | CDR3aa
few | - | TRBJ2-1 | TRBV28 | TGTGCCAGCAGTGCCACACAGGGCTCCTACAATGAGCAGTTCTTC | CASSATQGSYNEQFF
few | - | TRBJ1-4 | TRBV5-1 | TGCGCCAGCAGCTCCGGGGCAACTAATGAAAAACTGTTTTTT | CASSSGATNEKLFF
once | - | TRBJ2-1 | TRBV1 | TGCACCAGCAGCTGGTTCAGGGGCCGTGGCAATGAGCAGTTCTTC | CTSSWFRGRGNEQFF
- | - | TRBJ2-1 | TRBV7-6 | TGTGCCAGCAGCAATCGAGGAGAGGAGCAGTTCTTC | CASSNRGEEQFF
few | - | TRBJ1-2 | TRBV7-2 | TGTGCCAGCAGCTTAGTAGCAAACTATGGCTACACCTTC | CASSLVANYGYTF
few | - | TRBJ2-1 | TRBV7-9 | TGTGCCAGCAGCTCCCCCTTCGGGTTTTCTGAGCAGTTCTTC | CASSSPFGFSEQFF
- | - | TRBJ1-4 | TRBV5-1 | TGCGCCAGCAGCCCCGAGGGTGGGCAGACTTTGGTGGAAAAACTGTTTTTT | CASSPEGGQTLVEKLFF
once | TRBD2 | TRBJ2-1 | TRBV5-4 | TGTGCCAGCAGTTCCGGGACTAGCGGTTCCCATTTCTACAATGAGCAGTTCTTC | CASSSGTSGSHFYNEQFF
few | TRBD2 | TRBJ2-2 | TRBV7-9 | TGTGCCAGCAGCTTAGCCGGGACTAGCGGCAACACCGGGGAGCTGTTTTTT | CASSLAGTSGNTGELFF
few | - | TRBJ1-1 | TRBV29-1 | TGCAGCGTTGAAGGGAGGCTCACCACTGAAGCTTTCTTT | CSVEGRLTTEAFF
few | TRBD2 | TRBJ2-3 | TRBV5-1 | TGCGCCAGCAGCCTAGGGACTAGCGGGAGCACAGATACGCAGTATTTT | CASSLGTSGSTDTQYF
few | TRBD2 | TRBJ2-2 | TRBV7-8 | TGTGCCAGCAGCTTCCCTCTTGGACTAGCGGCCACCGGGGAGCTGTTTTTT | CASSFPLGLAATGELFF
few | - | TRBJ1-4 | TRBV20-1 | TGCAGTGCTAGACGGAGAGAAAAACTGTTTTTT | CSARRREKLFF
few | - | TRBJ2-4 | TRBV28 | TGTGCCAGCAGTTTGTACAGGGTAAACATTCAGTACTTC | CASSLYRVNIQYF
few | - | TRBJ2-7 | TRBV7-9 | TGTGCCAGCAGCTTAGGGGTCGCCTCGGGTCTCGAGCAGTACTTC | CASSLGVASGLEQYF
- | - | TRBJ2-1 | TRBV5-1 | TGCGCCAGCAGCTTGACAGAACCGTACAATGAGCAGTTCTTC | CASSLTEPYNEQFF
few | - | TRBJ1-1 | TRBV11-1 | TGTGCCAGCAGCTTTTACCAGGGATGGACTGAAGCTTTCTTT | CASSFYQGWTEAFF
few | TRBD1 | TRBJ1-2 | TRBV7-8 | TGTGCCAGCAGCCCCGGACAGGGGAGAGGCTACACCTTC | CASSPGQGRGYTF
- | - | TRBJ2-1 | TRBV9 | TGTGCCAGCAGCGTAGGTAGCCTCCCCTTTGCCTACAATGAGCAGTTCTTC | CASSVGSLPFAYNEQFF
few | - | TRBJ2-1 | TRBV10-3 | TGTGCCATCAGTGAGGGAGTTCATCTCAATGAGCAGTTCTTC | CAISEGVHLNEQFF
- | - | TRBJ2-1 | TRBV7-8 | TGTGCCAGCAGCCTGAAGCGAGTCCACCGATACAATGAGCAGTTCTTC | CASSLKRVHRYNEQFF
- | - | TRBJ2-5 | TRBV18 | TGTGCCAGCTCACCAGCGGGAATTGGGCAAGAGACCCAGTACTTC | CASSPAGIGQETQYF
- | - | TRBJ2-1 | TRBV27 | TGTGCCAGCAGTCTCGAGGGTAATGAGCAGTTCTTC | CASSLEGNEQFF
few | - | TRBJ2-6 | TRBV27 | TGTGCCAGCAGCCCCCGCTCTGGGGCCAACGTCCTGACTTTC | CASSPRSGANVLTF
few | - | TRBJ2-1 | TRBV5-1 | TGCGCCAGCAGCTTGGGATCAAGGAGCGAGCAGTTCTTC | CASSLGSRSEQFF
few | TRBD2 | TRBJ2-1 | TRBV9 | TGTGCCAGCAGCGTAGTAGGATCTAGCGGGAGAGGCCTTGAGCAGTTCTTC | CASSVVGSSGRGLEQFF
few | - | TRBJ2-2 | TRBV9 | TGTGCCAGCAGCGTAGCTCAGGGGCCGAACACCGGGGAGCTGTTTTTT | CASSVAQGPNTGELFF
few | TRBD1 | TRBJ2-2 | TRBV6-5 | TGTGCCAGCACCATTTCCGGGACAGGGACGGGGGAGCTGTTTTTT | CASTISGTGTGELFF
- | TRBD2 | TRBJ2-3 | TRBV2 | TGTGCCAGCAGGCTAGCGGGAGTTCGAGATACGCAGTATTTT | CASRLAGVRDTQYF
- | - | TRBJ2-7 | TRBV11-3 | TGTGCCAGCAGCTTAGGGGGGCGCTCCTACGAGCAGTACTTC | CASSLGGRSYEQYF
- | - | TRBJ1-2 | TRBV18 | TGTGCCAGCTCACCACCCGGTCTCCGTAACTATGGCTACACCTTC | CASSPPGLRNYGYTF
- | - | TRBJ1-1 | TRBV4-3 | TGCGCCAGCAGCCAGGTGGCGGGGGGCACTGAAGCTTTCTTT | CASSQVAGGTEAFF
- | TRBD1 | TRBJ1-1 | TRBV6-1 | TGTGCCAGCAGTGAACGAGGCAGGGGGTGGACTGAAGCTTTCTTT | CASSERGRGWTEAFF
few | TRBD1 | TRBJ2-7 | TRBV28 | TGTGCCAGCAGTAGCCCCGGGGACAGGATTGAGCAGTACTTC | CASSSPGDRIEQYF
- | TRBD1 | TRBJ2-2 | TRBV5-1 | TGCGCCAGCAGCCCCGGGACAGGGAACACCGGGGAGCTGTTTTTT | CASSPGTGNTGELFF
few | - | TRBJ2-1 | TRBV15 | TGTGCCACCAGCAATTTATCTAGTAATGAGCAGTTCTTC | CATSNLSSNEQFF
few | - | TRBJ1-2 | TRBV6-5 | TGTGCCAGCAGTTACCATTACGGACTTCCTAACTATGGCTACACCTTC | CASSYHYGLPNYGYTF
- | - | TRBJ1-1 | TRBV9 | TGTGCCAGCAGCGTAGGTCGTAACACTGAAGCTTTCTTT | CASSVGRNTEAFF
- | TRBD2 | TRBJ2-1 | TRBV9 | TGTGCCAGCAGCGTAGAGCTAGCGGGAGGGAGAACCCTCTACAATGAGCAGTTCTTC | CASSVELAGGRTLYNEQFF
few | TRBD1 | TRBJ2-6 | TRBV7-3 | TGTGCCAGCAGCTTAACGGGGACAGGGGCTATTGGGGCCAACGTCCTGACTTTC | CASSLTGTGAIGANVLTF
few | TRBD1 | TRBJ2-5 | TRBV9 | TGTGCCAGCAGCGTAACAGGGGGTCGTTCGGAGACCCAGTACTTC | CASSVTGGRSETQYF
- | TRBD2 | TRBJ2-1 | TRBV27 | TGTGCCAGCAGGGGAGCTAGCGGGAGTTACAATGAGCAGTTCTTC | CASRGASGSYNEQFF
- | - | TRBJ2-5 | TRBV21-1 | TGTGCCAGCAGCAAAGCGCTTTCTGGGCAGCAAGAGACCCAGTACTTC | CASSKALSGQQETQYF
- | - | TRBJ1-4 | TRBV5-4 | TGTGCCGGGAGGGGGGGTCAGATGGAAAAACTGTTTTTT | CAGRGGQMEKLFF
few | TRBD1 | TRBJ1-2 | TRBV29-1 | TGCAGCGTTGCGCCGGAACCGACAGGGTGGGCCCTCTATGGCTACACCTTC | CSVAPEPTGWALYGYTF
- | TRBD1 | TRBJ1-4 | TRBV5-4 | TGTGCCAGCAGCTCCGGACAGGATGAAAAACTGTTTTTT | CASSSGQDEKLFF
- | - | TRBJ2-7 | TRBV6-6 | TGTGCCAGCAGAACACATCAGGGTGCCGAGCAGTACTTC | CASRTHQGAEQYF
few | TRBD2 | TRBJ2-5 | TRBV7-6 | TGTGCCAGCAGCCCAACCCCGGTTGATAGCGGGATTAGGGAGACCCAGTACTTC | CASSPTPVDSGIRETQYF
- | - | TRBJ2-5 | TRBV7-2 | TGTGCCAGCAACGCGCAAGGAGGACAAGAGACCCAGTACTTC | CASNAQGGQETQYF
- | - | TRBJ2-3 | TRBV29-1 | TGCAGCGTTGATGGTCCCCTCGCGGGAAGGATCGATACGCAGTATTTT | CSVDGPLAGRIDTQYF
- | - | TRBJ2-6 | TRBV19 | TGTGCCAGTAGACAAGGACACGCCTTGGGGGCCAACGTCCTGACTTTC | CASRQGHALGANVLTF
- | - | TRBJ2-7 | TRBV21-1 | TGTGCCAGCAGTCAATGGACTACCCCCTACGAGCAGTACTTC | CASSQWTTPYEQYF
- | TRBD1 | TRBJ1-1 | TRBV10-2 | TGCGCCAGCAGTGGGACGGACAGGTACGGGATGAACACTGAAGCTTTCTTT | CASSGTDRYGMNTEAFF
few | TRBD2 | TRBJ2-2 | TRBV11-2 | TGTGCCAGCAGCTCCCGACTAGCGCAGAACACCGGGGAGCTGTTTTTT | CASSSRLAQNTGELFF
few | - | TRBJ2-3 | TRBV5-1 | TGCGCCAGCAGCGCCTCGGACAGCCCTAGCACAGATACGCAGTATTTT | CASSASDSPSTDTQYF
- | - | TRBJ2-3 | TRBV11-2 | TGTGCCAGCAGCTTAGATATGGGGGCTGGGACAGATACGCAGTATTTT | CASSLDMGAGTDTQYF
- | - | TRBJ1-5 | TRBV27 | TGTGCCAGCAGCCTGGACAGTTCCTATCAGCCCCAGCATTTT | CASSLDSSYQPQHF
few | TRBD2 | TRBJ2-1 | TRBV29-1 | TGCAGCGTTGAGGTAGCGGGAGTGGTGGATGAGCAGTTCTTC | CSVEVAGVVDEQFF
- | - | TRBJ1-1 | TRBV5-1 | TGCGCCAGCAGCTTGGGTCAGCGGGGTGAAGCTTTCTTT | CASSLGQRGEAFF